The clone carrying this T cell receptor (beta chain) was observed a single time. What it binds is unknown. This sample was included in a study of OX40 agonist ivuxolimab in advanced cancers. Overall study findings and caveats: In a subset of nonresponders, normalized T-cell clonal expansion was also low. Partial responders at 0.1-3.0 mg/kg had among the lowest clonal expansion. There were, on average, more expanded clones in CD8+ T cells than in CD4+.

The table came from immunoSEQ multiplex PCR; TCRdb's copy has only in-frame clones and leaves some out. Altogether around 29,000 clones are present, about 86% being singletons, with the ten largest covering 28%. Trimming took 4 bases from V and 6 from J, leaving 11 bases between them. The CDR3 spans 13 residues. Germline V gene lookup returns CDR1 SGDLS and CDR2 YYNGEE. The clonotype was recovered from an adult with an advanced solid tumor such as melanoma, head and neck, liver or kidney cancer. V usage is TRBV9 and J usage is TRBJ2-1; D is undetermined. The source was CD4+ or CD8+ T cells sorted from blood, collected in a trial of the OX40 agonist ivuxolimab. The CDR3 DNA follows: TGTGCCAGCAGCCCTAGGGTGGGCAATGAGCAGTTCTTC. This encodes CASSPRVGNEQFF.